This is a list of T cell receptor beta chains from one sample in a study of T cell responses to AZD1222 COVID-19 vaccine. The method was immunoSEQ multiplex PCR; TCRdb's version includes in-frame clones alone and lacks a portion of them. The table records approximately 150,000 clones, about nine tenths of them present only once. This material consisted of peripheral blood, taken on day 0 of AZD1222 vaccination. These receptors all stem from an adult in good health. Both conserved end residues are part of each CDR3. D genes are given only for firm matches. Not every row has a clone size; where given, it reads once, few, many or a size class.

TRBV10-3	-	14	TRBJ1-6	-	TGTGCCATCAGTGATAACAGCTTTGATTCACCCCTCCACTTT	CAISDNSFDSPLHF
TRBV5-1	-	15	TRBJ2-7	TRBD1	TGCGCCAGCAGCTTGAGGGCAGGGGGTCGCTACGAGCAGTACTTC	CASSLRAGGRYEQYF
TRBV5-1	-	14	TRBJ1-1	-	TGCGCCAGCAGCCCGCCCGGGCCGGGGGGTGAAGCTTTCTTT	CASSPPGPGGEAFF
TRBV3-1/TRBV3-2	once	13	TRBJ2-1	-	TGTGCCAGCAGCCAAGGCGGCGGGACGACGCAGTTCTTC	CASSQGGGTTQFF
TRBV23-1	once	17	TRBJ1-3	-	TGCGCCAGCAGCCCCCAACTCCCCAGGGAAGCTGGAAACACCATATATTTT	CASSPQLPREAGNTIYF
TRBV27	-	15	TRBJ2-7	-	TGTGCCAGCAGCCTAGTAGGGGGGGTGGGCTACGAGCAGTACTTC	CASSLVGGVGYEQYF
TRBV27	-	13	TRBJ1-2	TRBD1	TGTGCCAGCCGGGACAGGGGTTGGAATGGCTACACCTTC	CASRDRGWNGYTF
TRBV7-2	few	14	TRBJ2-6	-	TGTGCCAGCAGCGCAGCAGCAGGGAGAATCGTCCTGACTTTC	CASSAAAGRIVLTF
TRBV10-3	-	12	TRBJ2-3	-	TGTGCCATCAGTGAGTCATCGGATGCGCAGTATTTT	CAISESSDAQYF
TRBV5-6	-	14	TRBJ2-1	-	TGTGCCAGCAGCTTGGAGGACTTATACAATGAGCAGTTCTTC	CASSLEDLYNEQFF
TRBV5-3	-	15	TRBJ2-7	-	TGTGCCAGAAGCTCCCCGCAGGGGACCACCTACGAGCAGTACTTC	CARSSPQGTTYEQYF
TRBV21-1	-	15	TRBJ1-2	-	TGTGCCAGCAGCAACGGCAGGGGTCGGATTAGTGGCTACACCTTC	CASSNGRGRISGYTF
TRBV5-1	-	15	TRBJ2-3	-	TGCGCCAGCAGCTTGGCTACACAGGGCACAGATACGCAGTATTTT	CASSLATQGTDTQYF
TRBV27	-	15	TRBJ2-5	-	TGTGCCAGCAGTTTAGGGGTGAGGGTCCAAGAGACCCAGTACTTC	CASSLGVRVQETQYF
TRBV2	once	17	TRBJ2-3	TRBD1	TGTGCCAGCAGTGACTGGCCGGGACAGGGGGCAACAGATACGCAGTATTTT	CASSDWPGQGATDTQYF
TRBV18	-	12	TRBJ1-6	-	TGTGCCAGCTCACGGGACCAAGGCACCCTCCACTTT	CASSRDQGTLHF
TRBV5-6	-	17	TRBJ2-1	-	TGTGCCAGCAGCTTGGGGGGGTCCGTCCGGGGAGCCAATGAGCAGTTCTTC	CASSLGGSVRGANEQFF
TRBV12-3/TRBV12-4	-	13	TRBJ1-1	-	TGTGCCAGCAGTTTCAGGGCAAACACTGAAGCTTTCTTT	CASSFRANTEAFF
TRBV7-2	-	15	TRBJ2-1	-	TGTGCCAGCAGCCCTAGAGCGACTAGTCCCAATGAGCAGTTCTTC	CASSPRATSPNEQFF
TRBV6-2/TRBV6-3	once	15	TRBJ1-1	-	TGTGCCAGCAGTTATGGGCAGACAGTGAACACTGAAGCTTTCTTT	CASSYGQTVNTEAFF
TRBV5-6	-	12	TRBJ2-4	-	TGTGCCAGCAGCTTGGGGGGATACATTCAGTACTTC	CASSLGGYIQYF
TRBV4-3	-	15	TRBJ2-1	TRBD2	TGCGCCAGCAGCCAAGGGGCGGCGGGGGACAATGAGCAGTTCTTC	CASSQGAAGDNEQFF
TRBV7-4	-	15	TRBJ2-5	-	TGTGCCAGCCGCTCCCCCCGCAGGGTAGGAGAGACCCAGTACTTC	CASRSPRRVGETQYF
TRBV7-9	-	15	TRBJ2-5	-	TGTGCCAGCAGCCCCAGGACTTCGTGGGGGGAGACCCAGTACTTC	CASSPRTSWGETQYF
TRBV11-2	-	18	TRBJ2-1	TRBD2	TGTGCCAGCAGCACTCGGACTAGCGGGGGGAGCTCCTACAATGAGCAGTTCTTC	CASSTRTSGGSSYNEQFF
TRBV6-5	-	14	TRBJ2-3	-	TGTGCCAGCAGTCCTTGGGCAGGGGAAGATACGCAGTATTTT	CASSPWAGEDTQYF
TRBV3-1/TRBV3-2	-	15	TRBJ1-2	-	TGTGCCAGCAGCCAACGCGCAGTTCAGAACTATGGCTACACCTTC	CASSQRAVQNYGYTF
TRBV3-1/TRBV3-2	-	17	TRBJ1-4	-	TGTGCCAGCAGCCCCCCCGCGGGGAGGGGCGACAATGAAAAACTGTTTTTT	CASSPPAGRGDNEKLFF
TRBV5-1	-	13	TRBJ2-1	-	TGCGCCAGCAGCTTGGTGGCGGGGGCCCAGCAGTTCTTC	CASSLVAGAQQFF
TRBV6-2/TRBV6-3	once	15	TRBJ2-3	TRBD2	TGTGCCAGCAGTTACGGTACTAGCGTTGCAGATACGCAGTATTTT	CASSYGTSVADTQYF
TRBV9	-	14	TRBJ2-1	TRBD2	TGTGCCAGCAGCCCGGGACTAGCGGGGGGTGAGCAGTTCTTC	CASSPGLAGGEQFF
TRBV9	-	16	TRBJ2-3	TRBD2	TGTGCCAGCAGCAAGACTAGCGGGGGCGGGGCGGATACGCAGTATTTT	CASSKTSGGGADTQYF
TRBV6-5	-	13	TRBJ2-1	-	TGTGCCAGCAGCCGGGGTCTCTACAATGAGCAGTTCTTC	CASSRGLYNEQFF
TRBV19	-	15	TRBJ2-7	-	TGTGCCAGTAGTATAAACCCGGACGTCTCCTACGAGCAGTACTTC	CASSINPDVSYEQYF
TRBV6-5	-	14	TRBJ2-5	-	TGTGCCAGCAGTTACGGTGGAGGCCAAGAGACCCAGTACTTC	CASSYGGGQETQYF
TRBV19	-	14	TRBJ1-5	-	TGTGCCAGTAGTATTTCGGACCTCAATCAGCCCCAGCATTTT	CASSISDLNQPQHF
TRBV27	-	12	TRBJ1-1	-	TGTGCCAGCGCGGGGAGGAACACTGAAGCTTTCTTT	CASAGRNTEAFF
TRBV7-6	-	15	TRBJ1-4	TRBD1	TGTGCCAGCAGCCCTCTCCAGGGGGCACGGGAAAAACTGTTTTTT	CASSPLQGAREKLFF
TRBV25-1	-	17	TRBJ1-2	-	TGTGCCAGCAGTGAATCGGTCGGGACGAGCTTCGTCTATGGCTACACCTTC	CASSESVGTSFVYGYTF
TRBV18	-	15	TRBJ2-1	-	TGTGCCAGCTCACCGGGTCCCGATGCCGGGAATGAGCAGTTCTTC	CASSPGPDAGNEQFF
TRBV6-5	-	15	TRBJ1-2	-	TGTGCCAGCAGTTCCATCATATCTGACTTGCGTGGCTACACCTTC	CASSSIISDLRGYTF
TRBV5-8	-	19	TRBJ1-3	TRBD1	TGTGCCACCCGGACCAGGGACAGCTCCCTAGGGCGCTCTGGAAACACCATATATTTT	CATRTRDSSLGRSGNTIYF
TRBV13	-	19	TRBJ2-1	TRBD2	TGTGCCAGCAGCTCTTGGAGGCTAGCGGGGGACCTATCCTACAATGAGCAGTTCTTC	CASSSWRLAGDLSYNEQFF
TRBV7-9	once	15	TRBJ1-1	-	TGTGCCAGCAGCCACAACCGGGGGCGGAACACTGAAGCTTTCTTT	CASSHNRGRNTEAFF
TRBV9	once	15	TRBJ2-5	TRBD2	TGTGCCAGCAGCGTCACTAGCGGGGGGTTTGAGACCCAGTACTTC	CASSVTSGGFETQYF
TRBV3-1/TRBV3-2	-	15	TRBJ2-2	-	TGTGCCAGCAGCGCCCTCTCCGCGAACACCGGGGAGCTGTTTTTT	CASSALSANTGELFF
TRBV6-2/TRBV6-3	few	15	TRBJ1-2	-	TGTGCCAGCAGTTACTCGAGGGGAGCTAACTATGGCTACACCTTC	CASSYSRGANYGYTF
TRBV5-4	-	15	TRBJ1-6	TRBD1	TGTGCCAGCAGCTTGGGACAGGGGATGAATTCACCCCTCCACTTT	CASSLGQGMNSPLHF
TRBV9	-	15	TRBJ1-6	TRBD1	TGTGCCAGCAGCGCTCCGGGACAGGGTATGTCACCCCTCCACTTT	CASSAPGQGMSPLHF